This T cell receptor beta chain was sequenced during a study of shared clonotypes between healthy human individuals. Study-wide results and limits: Read depth was anticipated to influence clonotype sharing among donors.

Each sample came from a Caucasian adult donor living in Nashville, Tennessee. Notes on this clone: The antigen is unknown.

The length of the CDR3 is 16 residues. J was trimmed by 2 bases and V by 4 bases; bases with no gene match: 10. CDR1 is LGHNA, CDR2 YNFKEQ, per germline. Deep was the level at which the assay was run. TCRdb's table, derived via immunoSEQ multiplex PCR, lists solely in-frame clones and lacks some. The sample yields 2,500,000 or so clones, about 90% seen once. The material sequenced was naive CD4+ T cells from PBMCs. Subset defined: CD45RA+ positively selected. This chain joins TRBV4-2 and TRBJ2-7; 8 bases fit TRBD1. This TCR was sampled from a man aged 18 to 30 in good health. Some clones in this sample may be carry-over from other donors' samples. The CDR3 protein is CASSRGSRTGTYEQYF. DNA of the CDR3: TGTGCCAGCAGCCGTGGAAGCCGGACAGGGACCTACGAGCAGTACTTC.